This is a list of T cell receptor beta chains from one sample in a study of shared clonotypes between healthy human individuals. Method: immunoSEQ multiplex PCR; TCRdb's copy keeps in-frame clones and lacks some. Among approximately 2.1 million clones, roughly 93% were seen once, and the ten largest hold around 0.4%. Sequencing was carried out using naive CD4+ T cells from PBMCs. All receptors derive from a man aged 18 to 29 in good health. Some clones in this sample may be carry-over from other donors' samples. The conserved cysteine and the conserved F or W are not part of the CDR3 here. The order of the fields is CDR3 protein, J gene, V gene.

AWSSNLYGQF TRBJ2-1 TRBV30
ASSLWETDTQY TRBJ2-3 TRBV5-4
ASRQGTTGELF TRBJ2-2 TRBV6-5
ASSEEYTDTQY TRBJ2-3 TRBV2
ASSEGVSGNTIY TRBJ1-3 TRBV2
ASSSDPTDTQY TRBJ2-3 TRBV6-6
ASRNRQPQH TRBJ1-5 TRBV7-8
ASASQETQY TRBJ2-5 TRBV28
ASRKETTQETQY TRBJ2-5 TRBV21-1
ASAGGRYEQY TRBJ2-7 TRBV19
ASSQTAGTNTEAF TRBJ1-1 TRBV11-2
ASSSHRDRGRIDTQY TRBJ2-3 TRBV9
ASSLDHSGSVSYNEQF TRBJ2-1 TRBV7-9
ASSLEVQGKTEAF TRBJ1-1 TRBV7-8
ASSPRETAYEQY TRBJ2-7 TRBV7-2
ASSALTGGKGSNQPQH TRBJ1-5 TRBV27
ASSPPLSVGVETQY TRBJ2-5 TRBV18
ASTELPQGLHEQF TRBJ2-1 TRBV6-5
ASSRDRDYGYT TRBJ1-2 TRBV5-1
ASSPDQVGYGYT TRBJ1-2 TRBV7-6
ASSSDGQGGTEAF TRBJ1-1 TRBV5-1
ASSPGLAGGGNEQF TRBJ2-1 TRBV9
ASSGIQGRGTDTQY TRBJ2-3 TRBV5-1
ASSFLPQGEAEAF TRBJ1-1 TRBV5-1
ASRIRVPPYGYT TRBJ1-2 TRBV28
ASSGPSGGARNEQF TRBJ2-1 TRBV7-2
ASSVEAFPYGYT TRBJ1-2 TRBV9
ASSGLMGQGGPQH TRBJ1-5 TRBV2
ATITNNQPQH TRBJ1-5 TRBV28
ASSPRTTYEQY TRBJ2-7 TRBV28
ASSPGGVGGYT TRBJ1-2 TRBV6-5
ASSPVLGPSYGYT TRBJ1-2 TRBV18
ASSIGWGTSEAF TRBJ1-1 TRBV19
ASSQDRGRDTQY TRBJ2-3 TRBV6-1
ASSSRTGGGYT TRBJ1-2 TRBV6-5